A single sample gave rise to the 20 T cell receptor beta chains below, sequenced in a study of identifying expanded T cells in peripheral blood. Sequenced by immunoSEQ multiplex PCR; TCRdb stores in-frame clones only, minus some. Among over 100,000 clones listed, about 87% were seen once. The specimen was blood. The source of these receptors is a person aged 18-70 years in good health.

This chain joins TRBV14 and TRBJ1-4; perhaps TRBD1 as D (5 bases). Germline values: CDR1 SGHDN, CDR2 FVKESK. Trimming pared 4 bases from V and 10 bases from J, leaving 13 bases between. This CDR3 has 13 residues. The CDR3 sequence: CASSPLLQGKLFF. For the CDR3, the DNA is TGTGCCAGCAGCCCCTTGTTGCAGGGAAAACTGTTTTTT.

To note about this clone: Germline is not matched at one junction end, which may reflect a read error. V is TRBV13 and J is TRBJ1-6; D ambiguous. Germline V lookup: CDR1 PRHDT, CDR2 FYEKMQ (reference sequence). The CDR3 sequence is 13 residues long. CDR3 DNA sequence: TGTGCCAGCAGCTTAGGGTCTAATTCACCCCCCCACTTT. This encodes CASSLGSNSPPHF.

The chain links TRBV29-1 to TRBJ1-2; D not certain. With 2 bases removed from V and 0 bases from J, the gap between germline ends came to 7 bases. The germline V gene has CDR1 SQVTM and CDR2 ANQGSEA. The CDR3 consists of 13 residues. The CDR3 bases are TGCAGCGTTGAACGCCCAGCTAACTATGGCTACACCTTC. Translated, it gives CSVERPANYGYTF.

The chain carries TRBV7-3 and TRBJ2-1; no definite D call. Trimming cost V 4 bases and J 10 bases, with 14 bases left between them. The CDR3 spans 13 residues. In germline, CDR1 is SGHTA, CDR2 FQGTGA. CDR3 sequence reads: CASSWAQHREQFF. CDR3 bases: TGTGCCAGCAGCTGGGCTCAGCACCGCGAGCAGTTCTTC.

The chain links TRBV7-2 to TRBJ1-2, with 8 bases identical to TRBD1. The CDR3 sequence is 15 residues long. Germline V gene lookup returns CDR1 SGHTA and CDR2 FQGNSA. J gave up 3 bases and V 0 bases, and 3 bases lay outside the gene matches. CDR3 sequence (DNA): TGTGCCAGCAGCTTAGCGCCGGGACAGGACTATGGCTACACCTTC. Its translation is CASSLAPGQDYGYTF.

The chain carries TRBV5-4 and TRBJ2-7; 7 bases match TRBD1. Germline loops: CDR1 SGHNT, CDR2 YYREEE (reference sequence). Germline trimming cut 5 bases from V and 5 bases from J; bases unmatched to any gene: 4. This CDR3 comprises 12 residues. This CDR3 is CASSGRGNEQYF. The CDR3 DNA is TGTGCCAGCAGTGGCAGGGGGAACGAGCAGTACTTC.

This clone was observed a few times. The same CDR3 is also encoded by other DNA sequences in this sample. This chain joins TRBV7-2 and TRBJ2-1; 10 bases fit TRBD1. This CDR3 comprises 13 residues. The trim removed 5 bases at V and 7 bases at J, leaving 2 bases unmatched. In germline, CDR1 is SGHTA, CDR2 FQGNSA. The CDR3 loop is CASSRTGGNEQFF. In nucleotides, the CDR3 is TGTGCCAGCAGCAGGACAGGGGGAAATGAGCAGTTCTTC.

A few counts support this clone. The rearrangement uses TRBV7-9 and TRBJ1-3; 8 nucleotides align to TRBD1. With 8 bases clipped from V and 0 bases from J, the junction kept 6 bases outside the gene matches. The CDR3 length is 15 residues. The germline gives CDR1 SEHNR, CDR2 FQNEAQ (reference sequence). CDR3 region: CASSIGQGSGNTIYF. The CDR3 nucleotides are TGTGCCAGCTCCATAGGACAGGGCTCTGGAAACACCATATATTTT.

This rearrangement joins TRBV29-1 to TRBJ2-1, with D maybe TRBD2 (6 bases). The germline V and J ends were trimmed by 6 bases and 7 bases, with 7 bases remaining between them. The CDR3 has 10 residues. CDR1 and CDR2 (germline): SQVTM, ANQGSEA. CDR3 DNA sequence: TGCAGCGTAAGCGGGAATGAGCAGTTCTTC. This encodes CSVSGNEQFF.

The chain combines TRBV6-5 with TRBJ1-6; TRBD1 is a possible D gene (6 bases). The CDR3 spans 16 residues. Trimming removed 3 bases from V and 7 bases from J, with 16 bases in between. Germline assignment: CDR1 MNHEY and CDR2 SVGAGI. In DNA, the CDR3 is TGTGCCAGCAGTTATGACCCCGGGGGCGGGAATTCACCCCTCCACTTT. Its translation: CASSYDPGGGNSPLHF.

The chain recombines TRBV14 with TRBJ2-1, with D unclear. Germline CDR1 and CDR2: SGHDN and FVKESK. Trimming stripped 1 base from V and 5 bases from J, with 9 bases between. The CDR3 contains 14 residues. The CDR3 reads CASSQASHNNEQFF. CDR3 DNA sequence: TGTGCCAGCAGCCAAGCTTCTCACAACAATGAGCAGTTCTTC.

The chain combines TRBV7-2 with TRBJ1-1; D is ambiguous. CDR3 length: 13 residues. Germline lookup yields CDR1 SGHTA and CDR2 FQGNSA. Trimming removed 5 bases at V and 2 bases at J, with 9 bases between. The chain's CDR3 is CASSLMRNTEAFF. The CDR3 DNA reads as TGTGCCAGCAGCCTAATGCGCAACACTGAAGCTTTCTTT.

This chain joins TRBV19 and TRBJ2-7; D might be TRBD1 (5 bases). Trimming stripped 5 bases from V and 1 base from J, with 15 bases between. Germline V gene lookup returns CDR1 LNHDA and CDR2 SQIVND (reference sequence). This CDR3 is built from 15 residues. CDR3 DNA sequence: TGTGCCAGTAGTGCCTCCAGACAGTCGTCCTACGAGCAGTACTTC. As protein: CASSASRQSSYEQYF.

V is TRBV29-1 and J is TRBJ2-7; D uncertain. Trimming cost V 3 bases and J 5 bases, with 11 bases left between them. Germline lookup yields CDR1 SQVTM and CDR2 ANQGSEA. The CDR3 is 12 amino acids. CDR3 nucleotide sequence: TGCAGCGTTGATGATATAGCACACGAGCAGTACTTC. Translated: CSVDDIAHEQYF.

The genes are TRBV6-1 and TRBJ2-3, with 7 bases lining up with TRBD1. Germline assignment: CDR1 MNHNS and CDR2 SASEGT. The CDR3 extends over 14 amino acids. Germline trimming cut 3 bases from V and 4 bases from J; bases unmatched to any gene: 4. The CDR3 sequence: CASSDRDSPDTQYF. CDR3 sequence (DNA): TGTGCCAGCAGTGACCGGGACAGCCCAGATACGCAGTATTTT.

This rearrangement joins TRBV7-3 to TRBJ2-1; D may match TRBD1 or TRBD2 (5 bases each). Trimming shortened V by 4 bases and J by 0 bases, and 10 bases separated the two germline ends. From germline, CDR1 is SGHTA and CDR2 FQGTGA. The CDR3 sequence is 15 residues long. The CDR3 loop is CASSSPGSSYNEQFF. The CDR3 DNA reads as TGTGCCAGCAGCTCCCCAGGGAGCTCCTACAATGAGCAGTTCTTC. Based on the CDR3 plus reference TRBV7-3 and TRBJ2-1, the full variable domain is GAGVSQTPSNKVTEKGKYVELRCDPISGHTALYWYRQSLGQGPEFLIYFQGTGAADDSGLPNDRFFAVRPEGSVSTLKIQRTERGDSAVYLCASSSPGSSYNEQFFGPGTRLTVL.

The chain carries TRBV6-1 and TRBJ2-1; the match to TRBD2 covers 9 bases. This CDR3 spans 15 amino acids. Germline CDR1 MNHNS, CDR2 SASEGT. V lost 0 bases to trimming and J lost 3 bases; unmatched junction nucleotides: 0. CDR3 DNA: TGTGCCAGCAGTGAAGCTAGCGGGGGCTACAATGAGCAGTTCTTC. Translating gives CASSEASGGYNEQFF.

This sequence joins TRBV4-2 and TRBJ1-4; the match to TRBD1 covers 8 bases. With V trimmed by 0 bases and J by 5 bases, 2 bases remained unmatched. Germline loops: CDR1 LGHNA, CDR2 YNFKEQ. The CDR3 totals 15 residues. The CDR3 protein is CASSQETGGNEKLFF. The CDR3 bases are TGTGCCAGCAGCCAAGAAACAGGGGGGAATGAAAAACTGTTTTTT.

J is TRBJ1-1 and V is TRBV6-5; D possibly corresponds to TRBD1 (5 bases). This CDR3 is built from 16 residues. Trimming removed 2 bases at V and 0 bases at J, with 13 bases between. Germline V lookup: CDR1 MNHEY, CDR2 SVGAGI. The CDR3 nucleotides read TGTGCCAGCAGTTACACATCGGGACGTGTGAACACTGAAGCTTTCTTT. This encodes CASSYTSGRVNTEAFF.

The genes are TRBV19 and TRBJ2-7, with a possible D match to TRBD2 (6 bases). V dropped 6 bases and J dropped 1 base, with 13 bases sitting between them. CDR3 length: 14 amino acids. Germline CDR1 LNHDA, CDR2 SQIVND (reference sequence). CDR3 amino acids: CASRGTVTSYEQYF. DNA for the CDR3: TGTGCCAGTAGAGGGACTGTAACATCCTACGAGCAGTACTTC.